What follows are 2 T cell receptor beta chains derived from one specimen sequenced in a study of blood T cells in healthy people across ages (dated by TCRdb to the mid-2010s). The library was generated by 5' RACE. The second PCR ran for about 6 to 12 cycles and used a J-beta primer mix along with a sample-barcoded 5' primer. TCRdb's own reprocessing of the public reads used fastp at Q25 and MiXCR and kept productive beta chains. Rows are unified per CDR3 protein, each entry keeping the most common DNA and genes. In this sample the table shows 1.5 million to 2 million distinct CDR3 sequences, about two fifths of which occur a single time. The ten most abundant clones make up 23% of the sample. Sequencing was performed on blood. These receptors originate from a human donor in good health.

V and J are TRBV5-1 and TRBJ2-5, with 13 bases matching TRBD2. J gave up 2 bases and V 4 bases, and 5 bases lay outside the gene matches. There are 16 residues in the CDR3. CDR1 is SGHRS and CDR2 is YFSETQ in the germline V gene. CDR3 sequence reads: CASSIRTSGGQETQYF. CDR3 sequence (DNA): TGCGCCAGCAGCATCCGGACTAGCGGGGGTCAAGAGACCCAGTACTTC.

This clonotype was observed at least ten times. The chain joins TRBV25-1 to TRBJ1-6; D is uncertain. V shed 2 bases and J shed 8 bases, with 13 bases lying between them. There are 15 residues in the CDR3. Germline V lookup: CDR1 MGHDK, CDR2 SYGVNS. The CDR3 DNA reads TGTGCCAGCAGTGAAGTTGGGGTATTGTATTCACCCCTCCACTTT. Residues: CASSEVGVLYSPLHF.